This passage covers 21 T cell receptor beta chains from one sample sequenced in a study of technical replicates of blood from several donors. Method: immunoSEQ multiplex PCR; TCRdb's copy keeps in-frame clones and lacks some. The profile shows around 83,000 clones, about nine tenths of them singletons. Sequences were obtained from T cells isolated from PBMCs. The receptors here all came from a human donor in good health. Some clones in this sample may be carry-over from other donors' samples.

The chain has TRBV10-3 and TRBJ2-7, with D maybe TRBD1 (5 bases). There are 14 residues in the CDR3. V lost 3 bases, J lost 3 bases, and 12 bases lay in between. Per germline, CDR1 ENHRY and CDR2 SYGVKD. The CDR3 nucleotides read TGTGCCATCAGTGAAGGGGTCAGTAACTACGAGCAGTACTTC. Protein: CAISEGVSNYEQYF.

The chain carries TRBV28 and TRBJ1-1; D is unresolved. This CDR3 spans 11 amino acids. Germline V gene sequence: CDR1 MDHEN, CDR2 SYDVKM. V was clipped by 5 bases and J by 11 bases, with 12 bases between them. The CDR3 nucleotides are TGTGCCAGCAGTCAGCGGGTTCGGGCTTTCTTT. It yields the protein CASSQRVRAFF.

A few counts support this clone. The chain employs TRBV6-5 and TRBJ1-2; 9 nucleotides align to TRBD1. Trimming at V came to 1 base and at J to 5 bases, leaving 8 bases not matched to a gene. Germline CDR1 is MNHEY and CDR2 is SVGAGI. The CDR3 has 16 residues. The CDR3 region is CASSYYRGTGNYGYTF. The CDR3 bases are TGTGCCAGCAGTTACTACCGTGGGACAGGGAATTATGGCTACACCTTC.

The V and J genes are TRBV4-2 and TRBJ2-1; D not resolved. CDR3 length: 11 residues. V was trimmed by 2 bases and J by 8 bases, leaving 4 bases between them. CDR1 and CDR2 (germline): LGHNA, YNFKEQ. CDR3 loop: CASSQLYEQFF. CDR3 DNA: TGTGCCAGCAGCCAACTCTATGAGCAGTTCTTC.

The rearrangement links TRBV2 to TRBJ2-1; 12 positions match TRBD2. The V segment lost 4 bases and the J segment 7 bases; nucleotides outside the gene matches: 5. CDR3 length equals 15 residues. Germline V lookup: CDR1 SNHLY, CDR2 FYNNEI. The CDR3 region has the DNA TGTGCCAGCAGTGGCCCTAGCGGGAGGGCGAATGAGCAGTTCTTC. Its protein product is CASSGPSGRANEQFF.

The chain employs TRBV27 and TRBJ2-7; D call uncertain. This CDR3 spans 13 amino acids. V gave up 4 bases and J gave up 0 bases, with 7 bases separating them. CDR1 and CDR2 (germline): MNHEY, SMNVEV (reference sequence). As DNA, the CDR3 is TGTGCCAGCAGTTGGGCGAGCTCCTACGAGCAGTACTTC. It specifies CASSWASSYEQYF.

This sequence joins TRBV11-3 and TRBJ1-3; 9 bases fit TRBD1. This CDR3 spans 19 amino acids. Germline trimming cut 2 bases from V and 2 bases from J; bases unmatched to any gene: 13. Germline V gene lookup returns CDR1 SGHNT and CDR2 YENEEA. The CDR3 bases are TGTGCCAGCAGCTTATCATGGGGGACAGGGATTTTTGCTGGAAACACCATATATTTT. Protein product: CASSLSWGTGIFAGNTIYF.

V gene TRBV11-2 combines with J gene TRBJ2-3, with 15 bases aligning to TRBD2. After removal of 2 bases from V and 5 bases from J, the junction contained 2 bases not matched to a gene. This CDR3 has 16 residues. CDR1 and CDR2 (germline): SGHAT, FQNNGV. In nucleotides, the CDR3 is TGTGCCAGCAGCTTATGGACTAGCGGGAGGGTAGATACGCAGTATTTT. This translates into CASSLWTSGRVDTQYF.

The V gene is TRBV29-1, the J gene TRBJ2-1, with 8 positions matching TRBD1. From germline, CDR1 is SQVTM and CDR2 ANQGSEA. Trimming at V came to 7 bases and at J to 4 bases, leaving 9 bases not matched to a gene. The CDR3 totals 14 residues. CDR3 in DNA: TGCAGCGGATCGCAGGGGGCGATTTACAATGAGCAGTTCTTC. Translated: CSGSQGAIYNEQFF.

CDR3 nucleotides: TGCAGCTTGGGACAGGGGGCTGAAGCTTTCTTT. It yields the protein CSLGQGAEAFF. This sequence joins TRBV29-1 and TRBJ1-1; the match to TRBD1 covers 11 bases. V shed 8 bases, J shed 6 bases, and the junction held 2 bases outside the gene matches. Germline values: CDR1 SQVTM, CDR2 ANQGSEA. This CDR3 has 11 amino acids.

The J gene is TRBJ2-3, the V gene TRBV19; D perhaps matches TRBD1 (6 bases). In germline, CDR1 is LNHDA, CDR2 SQIVND (reference sequence). This CDR3 has 14 amino acids. Trimming cost V 6 bases and J 5 bases, with 15 bases left between them. The CDR3 sequence: CASRQGLLGDTQYF. DNA of the CDR3: TGTGCCAGTAGACAGGGATTGCTGGGAGATACGCAGTATTTT.

V gene TRBV18 combines with J gene TRBJ2-3, with no clear D. This CDR3 spans 18 amino acids. The germline V gene encodes CDR1 KGHSH and CDR2 LQKENI. V was pared by 2 bases and J by 0 bases, with 18 bases between. The CDR3 DNA is TGTGCCAGCTCACCAACATCAGATCCGATCCCTAGCACAGATACGCAGTATTTT. Encoded protein: CASSPTSDPIPSTDTQYF.

The rearrangement links TRBV9 to TRBJ1-4; D is undetermined. Trimming cost V 4 bases and J 2 bases, with 9 bases left between them. The length of the CDR3 is 14 residues. CDR1 is SGDLS, CDR2 YYNGEE, per germline. CDR3 nucleotide sequence: TGTGCCAGCAGCCCTCGGGGTACTAATGAAAAACTGTTTTTT. Amino acids: CASSPRGTNEKLFF.

The chain couples TRBV2 to TRBJ1-5, with D tentatively TRBD1 (5 bases). From germline, CDR1 is SNHLY and CDR2 FYNNEI. This CDR3 spans 15 amino acids. Trimming cost V 6 bases and J 2 bases, with 14 bases left between them. The CDR3 reads CASRGGVPGNQPQHF. CDR3 DNA: TGTGCCAGCAGGGGGGGGGTCCCCGGCAATCAGCCCCAGCATTTT.

The chain joins TRBV6-4 to TRBJ2-3, with D maybe TRBD2 (6 bases). Trimming took 3 bases from V and 2 from J, leaving 15 bases between them. This CDR3 is built from 16 residues. The germline CDR1 and CDR2 sequences are MRHNA and SNTAGT. This CDR3 reads CASSDVGGISTDTQYF. Written as DNA, the CDR3 is TGTGCCAGCAGTGATGTCGGGGGAATTTCCACAGATACGCAGTATTTT.

This chain links TRBV9 with TRBJ2-2; maybe TRBD2 (5 bases). The CDR3 has 15 amino acids. CDR1 and CDR2 from the germline V gene are SGDLS and YYNGEE. Trimming cost V 0 bases and J 6 bases, with 12 bases left between them. CDR3 sequence (DNA): TGTGCCAGCAGCGTAGATTCTAGCTACCCCGGGGAGCTGTTTTTT. Its protein is CASSVDSSYPGELFF.

This chain links TRBV4-2 with TRBJ1-4; 11 nucleotides line up with TRBD1. The germline V gene encodes CDR1 LGHNA and CDR2 YNFKEQ. Trimming took 3 bases from V and 3 from J; bases not matched to a gene: 9. The CDR3 length is 18 residues. The CDR3 nucleotides read TGTGCCAGCAGCCAGGGCGGACAGGGGGCGCTCCCTAATGAAAAACTGTTTTTT. As protein: CASSQGGQGALPNEKLFF.

The rearrangement joins TRBV27 to TRBJ1-4; the match to TRBD1 covers 7 bases. The CDR3 loop spans 14 amino acids. Trimming removed 3 bases from V and 7 bases from J; junction bases left unmatched: 5. Germline lookup yields CDR1 MNHEY and CDR2 SMNVEV (reference sequence). The DNA for the CDR3 is TGTGCCAGCAGTTTCCGGGACAGAAGTGAAAAACTGTTTTTT. This gives the protein CASSFRDRSEKLFF.

The chain uses TRBV9 and TRBJ2-7; 12 bases agree with TRBD2. Germline V gene sequence: CDR1 SGDLS, CDR2 YYNGEE. After removal of 0 bases from V and 4 bases from J, the junction contained 2 bases not matched to a gene. The CDR3 extends over 15 amino acids. CDR3 nucleotides: TGTGCCAGCAGCGTAGGGCTAGCGGGAGGGTACGAGCAGTACTTC. It codes for CASSVGLAGGYEQYF.

The rearrangement joins TRBV6-4 to TRBJ2-2; 7 nucleotides agree with TRBD1. The CDR3 sequence is 15 residues long. Trimming removed 4 bases from V and 4 bases from J; junction bases left unmatched: 6. CDR1 is MRHNA, CDR2 SNTAGT, per germline. The CDR3 nucleotides read TGTGCCAGCAGTGGACAAGGGGGCGGCACCGGGGAGCTGTTTTTT. This translates into CASSGQGGGTGELFF.

The chain is built from TRBV30 and TRBJ2-1, with 10 positions matching TRBD2. The CDR3 runs to 14 residues. Germline loops: CDR1 GTSNPN, CDR2 SVGIG (reference sequence). V was clipped by 1 base and J by 5 bases; unmatched bases: 2. The CDR3 coding sequence is TGTGCCTGGAGTGGGCTAGCGGGGGACAATGAGCAGTTCTTC. Translated: CAWSGLAGDNEQFF.